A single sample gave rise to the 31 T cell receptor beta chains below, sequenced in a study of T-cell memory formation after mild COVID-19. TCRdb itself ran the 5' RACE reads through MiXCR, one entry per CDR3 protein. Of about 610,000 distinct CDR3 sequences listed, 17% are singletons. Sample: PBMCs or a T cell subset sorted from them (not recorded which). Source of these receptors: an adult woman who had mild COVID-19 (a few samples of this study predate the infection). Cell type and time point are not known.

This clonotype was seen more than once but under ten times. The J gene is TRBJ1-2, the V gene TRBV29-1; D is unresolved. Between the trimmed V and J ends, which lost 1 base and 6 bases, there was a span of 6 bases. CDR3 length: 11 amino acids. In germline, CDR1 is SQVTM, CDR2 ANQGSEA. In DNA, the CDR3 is TGCAGCGTTGAAGGAGGGCATGGCTACACCTTC. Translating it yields CSVEGGHGYTF. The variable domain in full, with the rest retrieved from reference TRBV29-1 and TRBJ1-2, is SAVISQKPSRDICQRGTSLTIQCQVDSQVTMMFWYRQQPGQSLTLIATANQGSEATYESGFVIDKFPISRPNLTFSTLTVSNMSPEDSSIYLCSVEGGHGYTFGSGTRLTVV.

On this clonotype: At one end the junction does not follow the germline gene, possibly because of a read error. CDR3 bases: TGCGCCAGCAGACAAGGACAGGGAGCCTACAATGAGCAGTTCTTC. Translated: CASRQGQGAYNEQFF. The chain combines TRBV4-1 with TRBJ2-1, with 8 positions matching TRBD1. Looked up from germline, CDR1 is MGHRA and CDR2 is YSYEKL. The CDR3 has 15 residues.

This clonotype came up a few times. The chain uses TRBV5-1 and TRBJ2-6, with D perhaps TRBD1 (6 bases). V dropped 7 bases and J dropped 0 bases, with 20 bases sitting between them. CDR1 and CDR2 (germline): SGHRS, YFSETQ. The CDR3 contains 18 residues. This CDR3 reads CASRPGQLIDSGANVLTF. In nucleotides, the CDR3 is TGCGCCAGCCGACCCGGACAGCTTATCGACTCTGGGGCCAACGTCCTGACTTTC.

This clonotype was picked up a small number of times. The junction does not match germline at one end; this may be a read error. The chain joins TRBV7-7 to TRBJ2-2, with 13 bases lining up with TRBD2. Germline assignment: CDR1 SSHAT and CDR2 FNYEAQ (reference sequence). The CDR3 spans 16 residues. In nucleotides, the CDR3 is TGTGCTAGCAGCGAGGGACTAGCGGGAAAAACCGGGGAGCTGTTTTTT. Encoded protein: CASSEGLAGKTGELFF.

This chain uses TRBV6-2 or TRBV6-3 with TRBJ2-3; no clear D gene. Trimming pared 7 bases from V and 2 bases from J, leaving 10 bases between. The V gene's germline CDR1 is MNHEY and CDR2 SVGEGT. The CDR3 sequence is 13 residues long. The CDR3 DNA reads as TGTGCCAGCACCTCTACCTTCACAGATACGCAGTATTTT. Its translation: CASTSTFTDTQYF.

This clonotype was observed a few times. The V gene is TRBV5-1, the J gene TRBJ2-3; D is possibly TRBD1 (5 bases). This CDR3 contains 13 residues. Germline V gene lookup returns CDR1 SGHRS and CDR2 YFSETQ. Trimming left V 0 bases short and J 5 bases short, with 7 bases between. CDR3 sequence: CASSLAGQDTQYF. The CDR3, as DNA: TGCGCCAGCAGCTTGGCCGGACAAGATACGCAGTATTTT.

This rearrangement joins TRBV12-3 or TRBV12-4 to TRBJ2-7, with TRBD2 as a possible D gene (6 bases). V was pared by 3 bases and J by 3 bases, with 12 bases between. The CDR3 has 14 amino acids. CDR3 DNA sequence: TGTGCCAGCAGTTTGTATGCTAGCGACTACGAGCAGTACTTC. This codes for CASSLYASDYEQYF.

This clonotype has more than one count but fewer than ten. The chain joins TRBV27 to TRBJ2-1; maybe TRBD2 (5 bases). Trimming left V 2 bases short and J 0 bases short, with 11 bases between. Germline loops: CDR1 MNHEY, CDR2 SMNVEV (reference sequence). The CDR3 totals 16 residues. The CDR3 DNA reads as TGTGCCAGCAGTTTAGAGCGGCAGAGCTCCTACAATGAGCAGTTCTTC. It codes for CASSLERQSSYNEQFF.

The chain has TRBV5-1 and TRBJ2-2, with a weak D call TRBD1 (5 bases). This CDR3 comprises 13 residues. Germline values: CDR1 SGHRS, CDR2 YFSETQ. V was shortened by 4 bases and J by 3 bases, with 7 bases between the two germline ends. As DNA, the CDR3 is TGCGCCAGCAGCACACAGGACACCGGGGAGCTGTTTTTT. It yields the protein CASSTQDTGELFF.

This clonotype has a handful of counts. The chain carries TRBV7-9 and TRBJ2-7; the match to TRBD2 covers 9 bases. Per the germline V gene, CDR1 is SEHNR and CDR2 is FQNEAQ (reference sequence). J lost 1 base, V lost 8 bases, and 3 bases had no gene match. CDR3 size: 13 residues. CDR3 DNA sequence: TGTGCCAGCTTGAGCGGGGGGTCCTACGAGCAGTACTTC. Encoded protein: CASLSGGSYEQYF.

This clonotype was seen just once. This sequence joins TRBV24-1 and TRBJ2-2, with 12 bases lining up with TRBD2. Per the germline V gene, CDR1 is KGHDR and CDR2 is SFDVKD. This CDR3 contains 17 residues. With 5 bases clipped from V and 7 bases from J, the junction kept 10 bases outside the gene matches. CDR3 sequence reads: CATSAPGLAGFDGELFF. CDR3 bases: TGTGCCACCAGTGCTCCGGGACTAGCGGGTTTTGACGGGGAGCTGTTTTTT.

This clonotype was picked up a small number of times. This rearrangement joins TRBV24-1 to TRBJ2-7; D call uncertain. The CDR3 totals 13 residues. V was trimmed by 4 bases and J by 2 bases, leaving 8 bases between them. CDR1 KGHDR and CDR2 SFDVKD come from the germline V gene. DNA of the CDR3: TGTGCCACCAGTGACAGGTTAACCTACGAGCAGTACTTC. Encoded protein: CATSDRLTYEQYF.

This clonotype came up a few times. CDR3 nucleotides: TGTGCCAGCAGTTACTCACAGGGGAATGGCTACACCTTC. It is translated as CASSYSQGNGYTF. This chain joins TRBV6-5 and TRBJ1-2, with TRBD1 identical over 7 bases. From germline, CDR1 is MNHEY and CDR2 SVGAGI. CDR3 length: 13 residues. J was trimmed by 6 bases and V by 0 bases; bases with no gene match: 1.

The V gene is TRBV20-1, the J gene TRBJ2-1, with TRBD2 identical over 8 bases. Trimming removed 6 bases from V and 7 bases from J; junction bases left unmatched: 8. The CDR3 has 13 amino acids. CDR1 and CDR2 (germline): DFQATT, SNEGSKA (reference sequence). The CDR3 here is CSAPSGGGNEQFF. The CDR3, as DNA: TGCAGTGCGCCCAGCGGGGGCGGGAATGAGCAGTTCTTC.

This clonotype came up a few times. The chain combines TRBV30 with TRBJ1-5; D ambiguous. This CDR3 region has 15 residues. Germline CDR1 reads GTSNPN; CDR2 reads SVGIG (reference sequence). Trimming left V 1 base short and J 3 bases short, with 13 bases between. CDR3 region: CAWSAVGSTNQPQHF. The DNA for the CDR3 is TGTGCCTGGAGTGCCGTGGGCAGTACCAATCAGCCCCAGCATTTT.

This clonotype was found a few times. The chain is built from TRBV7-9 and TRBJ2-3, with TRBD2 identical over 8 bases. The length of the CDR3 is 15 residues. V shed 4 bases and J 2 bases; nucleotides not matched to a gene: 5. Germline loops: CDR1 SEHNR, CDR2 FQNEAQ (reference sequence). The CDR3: CASSSISGVTDTQYF. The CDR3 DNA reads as TGTGCCAGCAGCTCGATTAGCGGGGTCACAGATACGCAGTATTTT.

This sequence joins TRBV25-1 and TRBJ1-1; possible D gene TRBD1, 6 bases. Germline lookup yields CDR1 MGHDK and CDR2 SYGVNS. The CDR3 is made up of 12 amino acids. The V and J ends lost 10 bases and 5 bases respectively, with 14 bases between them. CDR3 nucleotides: TGTGCCATCAGGGGTGAAGGGACTGAAGCTTTCTTT. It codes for CAIRGEGTEAFF.

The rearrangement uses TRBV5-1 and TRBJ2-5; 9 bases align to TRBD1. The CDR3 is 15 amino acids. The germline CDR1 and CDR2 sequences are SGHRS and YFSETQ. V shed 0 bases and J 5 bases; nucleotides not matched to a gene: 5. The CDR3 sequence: CASSLDRGRRETQYF. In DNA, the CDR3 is TGCGCCAGCAGCTTGGACAGGGGGCGAAGGGAGACCCAGTACTTC.

DNA for the CDR3: TGTGCCAGCAGCCAAACAGGGGCCATATACTATGGCTACACCTTC. Protein product: CASSQTGAIYYGYTF. V usage is TRBV3-1 and J usage is TRBJ1-2; 7 bases align to TRBD1. Losses at the gene ends were 2 bases for V and 3 bases for J; bases not matched to a gene: 6. CDR3 length equals 15 residues. Germline V gene data show CDR1 as LGHDT and CDR2 as YNNKEL (reference sequence).

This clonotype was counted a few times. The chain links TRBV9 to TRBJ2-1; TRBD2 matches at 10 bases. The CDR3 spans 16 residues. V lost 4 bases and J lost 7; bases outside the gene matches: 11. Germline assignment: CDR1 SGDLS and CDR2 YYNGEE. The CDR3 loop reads CASSRHPSGGLNEQFF. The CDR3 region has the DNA TGTGCCAGCAGCAGACATCCTAGCGGGGGCTTAAATGAGCAGTTCTTC. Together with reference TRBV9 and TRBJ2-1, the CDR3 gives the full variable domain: DSGVTQTPKHLITATGQRVTLRCSPRSGDLSVYWYQQSLDQGLQFLIQYYNGEERAKGNILERFSAQQFPDLHSELNLSSLELGDSALYFCASSRHPSGGLNEQFFGPGTRLTVL.

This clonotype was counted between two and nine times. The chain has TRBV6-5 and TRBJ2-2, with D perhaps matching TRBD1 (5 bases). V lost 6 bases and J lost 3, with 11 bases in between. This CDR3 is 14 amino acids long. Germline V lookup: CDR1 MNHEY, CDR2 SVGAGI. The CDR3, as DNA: TGTGCCAGCAGCCCCGACAGATACACCGGGGAGCTGTTTTTT. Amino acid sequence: CASSPDRYTGELFF.

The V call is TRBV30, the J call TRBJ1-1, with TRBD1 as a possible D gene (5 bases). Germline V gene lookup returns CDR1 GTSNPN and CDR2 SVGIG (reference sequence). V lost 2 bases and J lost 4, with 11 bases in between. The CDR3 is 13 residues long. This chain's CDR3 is CAWSRGGGTEAFF. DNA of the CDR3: TGTGCCTGGAGTCGGGGCGGGGGCACTGAAGCTTTCTTT.

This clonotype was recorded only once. CDR3 nucleotides: TGTGCCAGCAGCCACACTAGCGGTCAAGAGACCCAGTACTTC. This gives the protein CASSHTSGQETQYF. This rearrangement joins TRBV12-3 or TRBV12-4 to TRBJ2-5; 8 nucleotides align to TRBD2. CDR3 length: 14 residues. The V gene end was trimmed by 6 bases and the J gene end by 2 bases; junction bases not matched to a gene: 5.

CDR3 loop: CASSRHRGVKAYGYTF. The CDR3 DNA follows: TGCGCCAGCAGTCGCCACAGGGGTGTTAAGGCCTATGGCTACACCTTC. The genes are TRBV23-1 and TRBJ1-2, with 7 bases that match TRBD1. TRBV23-1 counts as an open reading frame of uncertain function. J was trimmed by 4 bases and V by 4 bases; bases with no gene match: 12. The CDR3 runs to 16 residues.

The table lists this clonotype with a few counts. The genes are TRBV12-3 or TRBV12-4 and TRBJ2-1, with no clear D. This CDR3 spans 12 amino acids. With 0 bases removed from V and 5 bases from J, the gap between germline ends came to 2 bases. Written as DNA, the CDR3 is TGTGCCAGCAGTTTAGCAAACAATGAGCAGTTCTTC. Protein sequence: CASSLANNEQFF.

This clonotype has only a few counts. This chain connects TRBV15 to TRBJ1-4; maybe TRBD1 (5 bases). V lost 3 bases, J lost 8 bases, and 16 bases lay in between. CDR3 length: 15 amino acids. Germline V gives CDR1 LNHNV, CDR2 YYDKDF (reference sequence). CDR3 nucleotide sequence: TGTGCCACCAGCAGGGCAGGGCGGTCTTTCGAAAAACTGTTTTTT. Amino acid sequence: CATSRAGRSFEKLFF.

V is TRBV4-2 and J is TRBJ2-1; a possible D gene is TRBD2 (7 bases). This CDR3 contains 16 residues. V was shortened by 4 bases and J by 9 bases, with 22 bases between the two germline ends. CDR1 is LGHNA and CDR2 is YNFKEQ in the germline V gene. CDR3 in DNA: TGTGCCAGCAGCCGCCTAAATCCGAAGGGGGGGAGTGAGCAGTTCTTC. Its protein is CASSRLNPKGGSEQFF.

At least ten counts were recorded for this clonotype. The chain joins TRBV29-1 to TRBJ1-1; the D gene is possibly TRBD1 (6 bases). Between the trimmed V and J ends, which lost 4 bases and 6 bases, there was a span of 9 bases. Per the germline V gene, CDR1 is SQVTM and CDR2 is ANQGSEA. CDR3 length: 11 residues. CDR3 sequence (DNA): TGCAGCGTTGCAGGGGTTGCTGAAGCTTTCTTT. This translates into CSVAGVAEAFF.

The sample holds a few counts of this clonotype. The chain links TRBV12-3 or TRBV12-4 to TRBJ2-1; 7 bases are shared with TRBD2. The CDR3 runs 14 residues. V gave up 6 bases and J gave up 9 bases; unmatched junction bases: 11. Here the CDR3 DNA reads TGTGCCAGCAGACCCCTGGGGGGGAGTAGTGAGCAGTTCTTC. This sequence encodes CASRPLGGSSEQFF.

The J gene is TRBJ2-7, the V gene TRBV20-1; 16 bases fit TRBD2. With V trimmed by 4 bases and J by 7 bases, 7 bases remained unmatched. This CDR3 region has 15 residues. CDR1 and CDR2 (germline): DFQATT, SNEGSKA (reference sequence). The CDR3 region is CSAKGTSGRAGEQYF. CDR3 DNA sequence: TGCAGTGCTAAAGGGACTAGCGGGAGGGCGGGAGAGCAGTACTTC.

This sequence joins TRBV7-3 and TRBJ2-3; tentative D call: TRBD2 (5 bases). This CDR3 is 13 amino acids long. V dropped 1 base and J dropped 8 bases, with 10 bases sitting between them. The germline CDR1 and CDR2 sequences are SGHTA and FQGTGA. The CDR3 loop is CASSLNGGSTQYF. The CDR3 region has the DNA TGTGCCAGCAGCTTAAACGGTGGGAGTACGCAGTATTTT.